Shown below are 23 T cell receptor beta chains from a single sample sequenced in a study of blood T cells in healthy people across ages. Together with a sample-barcoded 5' primer, a J-beta primer mix was included in a second PCR lasting about 6 to 11 cycles. TCRdb redid the calling of the 5' RACE reads with MiXCR, one entry per CDR3 protein. This table holds some 1.5 million distinct CDR3 sequences, about 30% found once. The sample taken for sequencing was blood. The origin of the receptors is a woman aged 25-40 years in good health.

In this sample, this clonotype turned up a few times. A single base separates this from a much larger clone, so it may be a read error. The V call is TRBV29-1, the J call TRBJ2-4; D not resolved. The V end lost 4 bases, the J end lost 13 bases, and 17 bases lay between the germline ends. Germline values: CDR1 SQVTM, CDR2 ANQGSEA. This CDR3 spans 12 amino acids. The CDR3 loop is CSVAVGSSEQYF. The CDR3 DNA reads as TGCAGCGTTGCCGTAGGGTCAAGTGAGCAGTACTTC.

This clonotype was recorded a few times. The CDR3 bases are TGCGCCAGCACGCATCAGACAGCGCTTTATGGCTACACCTTC. As protein: CASTHQTALYGYTF. The chain links TRBV4-1 to TRBJ1-2; the D gene is possibly TRBD1 (5 bases). The V end was cut by 7 bases, the J end by 5 bases, with 17 bases between. Germline V gives CDR1 MGHRA, CDR2 YSYEKL. This CDR3 spans 14 amino acids.

This rearrangement joins TRBV27 to TRBJ1-2; tentatively, D is TRBD1 (6 bases). The CDR3 is made up of 14 amino acids. Trimming removed 4 bases at V and 4 bases at J, with 13 bases between. Germline assignment: CDR1 MNHEY and CDR2 SMNVEV (reference sequence). The CDR3 reads CASSYTGIPYGYTF. DNA of the CDR3: TGTGCCAGCAGTTACACAGGGATTCCCTATGGCTACACCTTC.

The sample holds many counts of this clonotype. V is TRBV20-1 and J is TRBJ2-5, with D maybe TRBD1 (6 bases). The germline V and J ends were trimmed by 6 bases and 0 bases, with 20 bases remaining between them. Looked up from germline, CDR1 is DFQATT and CDR2 is SNEGSKA (reference sequence). The CDR3 length is 16 residues. The CDR3 loop reads CSAKRRTDSYQETQYF. The CDR3 nucleotides read TGCAGTGCCAAGCGCCGGACAGATAGTTACCAAGAGACCCAGTACTTC.

The chain combines TRBV12-3 or TRBV12-4 with TRBJ2-1; 9 nucleotides match TRBD2. This CDR3 has 18 residues. V dropped 3 bases and J dropped 9; count of bases not matched to a gene: 18. Written as DNA, the CDR3 is TGTGCCAGCAGTTTGGTGATAGCGGGAGTTTCTGGTTTCGGTGAGCAGTTCTTC. It is translated as CASSLVIAGVSGFGEQFF.

V usage is TRBV18 and J usage is TRBJ1-4; 11 nucleotides match TRBD1. The CDR3 consists of 14 residues. In germline, CDR1 is KGHSH, CDR2 LQKENI. V shed 6 bases and J 7 bases; nucleotides not matched to a gene: 4. CDR3 amino acids: CASSRDRGTEKLFF. CDR3 sequence (DNA): TGTGCCAGCTCCCGGGACAGGGGGACTGAAAAACTGTTTTTT.

This chain connects TRBV4-2 to TRBJ2-1; 7 bases align to TRBD1. CDR1 is LGHNA, CDR2 YNFKEQ, per germline. The CDR3 is 17 residues long. V trimming: 1 base; J trimming: 2 bases; junction bases outside the gene matches: 8. DNA of the CDR3: TGTGCCAGCAGCCAAGCCTACAGGGGAAAGGCCTACAATGAGCAGTTCTTC. This codes for CASSQAYRGKAYNEQFF.

The chain recombines TRBV20-1 with TRBJ1-5, with D unclear. This CDR3 has 15 residues. CDR1 DFQATT and CDR2 SNEGSKA come from the germline V gene (reference sequence). The V and J ends lost 2 bases and 6 bases respectively, with 17 bases between them. The CDR3 sequence is CSARIGEGSGQPQHF. CDR3 DNA sequence: TGCAGTGCTAGAATAGGAGAAGGGAGCGGTCAGCCCCAGCATTTT.

The chain combines TRBV11-1 with TRBJ2-3, with D perhaps TRBD2 (5 bases). With 6 bases removed from V and 7 bases from J, the gap between germline ends came to 14 bases. The CDR3 consists of 13 residues. Germline loops: CDR1 SGHAT, CDR2 FQDESV (reference sequence). The CDR3 nucleotides are TGTGCCAGCAGTACCGGGGTCCAAAATACGCAGTATTTT. Protein: CASSTGVQNTQYF.

This clonotype came up a few times. The chain uses TRBV9 and TRBJ1-4; D remains ambiguous. V lost 0 bases to trimming and J lost 11 bases, with 11 bases between them. CDR3 length: 13 residues. CDR1 and CDR2 (germline): SGDLS, YYNGEE. CDR3 nucleotide sequence: TGTGCCAGCAGCGTAGGACTTACTGAGAAACTGTTTTTT. This encodes CASSVGLTEKLFF.

This clonotype has a count of ten or more. V usage is TRBV12-3 or TRBV12-4 and J usage is TRBJ2-6; D might be TRBD1 or TRBD2, each matching 6 bases. The CDR3 sequence is 16 residues long. V was trimmed by 7 bases and J by 4 bases, leaving 17 bases between them. CDR3 DNA sequence: TGTGCCAGCACTAACGTACCGGGGGCAGGGGCCAACGTCCTGACTTTC. Translating gives CASTNVPGAGANVLTF.

This clonotype was detected many times. This chain uses TRBV9 with TRBJ2-1; no clear D gene. Germline lookup yields CDR1 SGDLS and CDR2 YYNGEE. This CDR3 region has 12 residues. V was trimmed by 0 bases and J by 7 bases, leaving 5 bases between them. This CDR3 reads CASSVGSNEQFF. CDR3 in DNA: TGTGCCAGCAGCGTAGGATCTAATGAGCAGTTCTTC.

This clonotype came up a few times. The V and J genes are TRBV6-1 and TRBJ1-2; D call uncertain. V was cut by 0 bases and J by 10 bases, with 9 bases left in between. Germline V gene lookup returns CDR1 MNHNS and CDR2 SASEGT. This CDR3 region has 12 residues. CDR3 sequence reads: CASSEAGRVYTF. The CDR3 DNA is TGTGCCAGCAGTGAAGCAGGAAGGGTCTACACCTTC.

Turning to this clonotype: At one of its ends the junction is not consistent with the germline gene, which may arise from a read error. This CDR3 is CAGSFRQGGEKLFF. CDR3 in DNA: TGTGCCGGCAGCTTTCGACAGGGAGGGGAAAAACTGTTTTTT. The chain joins TRBV7-9 to TRBJ1-4, with 7 bases identical to TRBD1. Germline V gene data show CDR1 as SEHNR and CDR2 as FQNEAQ (reference sequence). This CDR3 comprises 14 residues.

This chain uses TRBV4-2 with TRBJ1-1; the match to TRBD1 covers 7 bases. Germline V gene lookup returns CDR1 LGHNA and CDR2 YNFKEQ. After removal of 1 base from V and 4 bases from J, the junction contained 3 bases not matched to a gene. The CDR3 is 14 residues long. CDR3 amino acids: CASSQADRTTEAFF. In DNA, the CDR3 is TGTGCCAGCAGCCAAGCGGACAGGACCACTGAAGCTTTCTTT.

Of note for this clonotype: One end of the junction fails to match germline, which may point to a read error. V and J are TRBV7-9 and TRBJ1-2; D call uncertain. Germline loops: CDR1 SEHNR, CDR2 FQNEAQ (reference sequence). CDR3 length: 13 residues. The CDR3 coding sequence is TGTGCCGGCAGCAATACAGCTAACTATGGCTACACCTTC. The encoded protein is CAGSNTANYGYTF.

This clonotype was recorded a few times. CDR3 nucleotides: TGTGCCAGCTCACCACCGGTGACAGGGGCCTGCTGCACCTTC. Translated, it gives CASSPPVTGACCTF. V and J are TRBV18 and TRBJ1-2, with 8 bases lining up with TRBD1. The CDR3 sequence is 14 residues long. Trimming at V came to 0 bases and at J to 13 bases, leaving 10 bases not matched to a gene. Germline V gene data show CDR1 as KGHSH and CDR2 as LQKENI.

This clonotype was seen a single time. The chain couples TRBV12-3 or TRBV12-4 to TRBJ2-2; D remains ambiguous. The V end was cut by 7 bases, the J end by 2 bases, with 8 bases between. This CDR3 has 13 amino acids. In DNA, the CDR3 is TGTGCCAGCACCGAAGTAAACACCGGGGAGCTGTTTTTT. Its protein is CASTEVNTGELFF.

The CDR3 spells CASSVDEGRTEAFF. In DNA, the CDR3 is TGTGCCAGCAGCGTAGACGAGGGGAGGACTGAAGCTTTCTTT. This chain links TRBV9 with TRBJ1-1, with a weak D call TRBD1 (5 bases). Germline loops: CDR1 SGDLS, CDR2 YYNGEE. The V end lost 0 bases, the J end lost 5 bases, and 11 bases lay between the germline ends. The CDR3 extends over 14 amino acids.

The chain carries TRBV21-1 and TRBJ2-7; TRBD1, the table's D call, lacks a check against the DNA. TRBV21-1 is a recognized pseudogene. This CDR3 contains 18 residues. DNA for the CDR3: TGTGCCAGCAGCAAAGAGAGTCGTCTGTCCGTCTGGCGCTACGAGCAGTACTTC. Its protein product is CASSKESRLSVWRYEQYF.

The chain is built from TRBV5-1 and TRBJ2-1; TRBD2 matches 9 bases. In germline, CDR1 is SGHRS, CDR2 YFSETQ. V trimming: 0 bases; J trimming: 10 bases; junction bases outside the gene matches: 14. The length of the CDR3 is 17 residues. CDR3: CASSLVGVRGGRGEQFF. The CDR3 nucleotides read TGCGCCAGCAGCTTGGTCGGAGTGCGGGGGGGCAGGGGAGAGCAGTTCTTC.

The table lists this clonotype with a count of one. The chain couples TRBV3-1 to TRBJ1-5; unclear D gene. V lost 2 bases, J lost 1 base, and 6 bases lay in between. Germline-derived CDR1 and CDR2 are LGHDT and YNNKEL (reference sequence). This CDR3 region has 14 residues. CDR3 in DNA: TGTGCCAGCAGCCAAAGAGAAAGCAATCAGCCCCAGCATTTT. Protein product: CASSQRESNQPQHF.

The chain links TRBV24-1 to TRBJ2-1; 8 positions agree with TRBD1. The V and J ends lost 2 bases and 3 bases, in that order; junction bases with no gene match: 5. Germline loops: CDR1 KGHDR, CDR2 SFDVKD. The CDR3 is 16 amino acids. CDR3 sequence: CATSDSTGGSYNEQFF. Here the CDR3 DNA reads TGTGCCACCAGTGATTCCACAGGGGGTAGCTACAATGAGCAGTTCTTC.